One and the same sample provided the 25 T cell receptor beta chains below, sequenced in a study of regulatory T cells in long-lasting Graves disease. Time point denoted: newly diagnosed GD, antithyroid drugs for less than 3 months. From RNA extracted from PBMCs, the TCR library was made. The authors built TCR beta libraries using iRepertoire HTBI primers and Arm-PCR of CDR3 regions. TCRdb redid the calling of the multiplex PCR reads with MiXCR, one entry per CDR3 protein. This table holds about 240,000 distinct CDR3 sequences, 20% found once. Sequenced material: peripheral blood mononuclear cells (PBMCs), taken at new diagnosis, from a patient treated with antithyroid drugs. The origin of the receptors is a female donor with Graves disease.

This clonotype was counted at least ten times. The V gene is TRBV5-5, the J gene TRBJ2-1; TRBD2 matches 7 bases. This CDR3 region has 15 residues. Per germline, CDR1 SGHKS and CDR2 YYEKEE (reference sequence). Losses at the gene ends were 0 bases for V and 14 bases for J; bases not matched to a gene: 14. The DNA of the CDR3 is TGTGCCAGCAGCTTGGAGTGGGACTATACAATGAGGGAGTTCTTC. It encodes CASSLEWDYTMREFF.

This clonotype was counted at least ten times. The rearrangement joins TRBV6-1 to TRBJ2-7; no reliable D call. The V gene's germline CDR1 is MNHNS and CDR2 SASEGT. The CDR3 is 12 residues long. The V end lost 8 bases, the J end lost 3 bases, and 11 bases lay between the germline ends. For the CDR3, the DNA is TGTGCCAGCTCCGGGTTCTACTACGAGCAGTACTTC. The encoded protein is CASSGFYYEQYF.

The chain employs TRBV7-2 and TRBJ2-7; 9 bases are a match to TRBD2. The CDR3 spans 14 residues. CDR1 is SGHTA, CDR2 FQGNSA, per germline. Losses at the gene ends were 1 base for V and 3 bases for J; bases not matched to a gene: 1. The CDR3 region has the DNA TGTGCCAGCAGCTTAGGGACTAGCGACTACGAGCAGTACTTC. It is translated as CASSLGTSDYEQYF.

The table lists this clonotype with many counts. The chain joins TRBV28 to TRBJ1-6; D gene unclear. Germline CDR1 MDHEN, CDR2 SYDVKM. The length of the CDR3 is 15 residues. V shed 2 bases and J shed 2 bases, with 7 bases lying between them. CDR3 nucleotide sequence: TGTGCCAGCAGTTTACCGAGGACCTATAATTCACCCCTCCACTTT. Protein: CASSLPRTYNSPLHF.

The chain joins TRBV6-2 or TRBV6-3 to TRBJ1-5; TRBD1 aligns across 11 bases. The germline CDR1 and CDR2 sequences are MNHEY and SVGEGT. The length of the CDR3 is 17 residues. V lost 2 bases to trimming and J lost 4 bases; unmatched junction nucleotides: 7. In DNA form, the CDR3 reads TGTGCCAGCAGTTACACGCCGGGACAGGGGGAGAATCAGCCCCAGCATTTT. It specifies CASSYTPGQGENQPQHF.

This clonotype was detected many times. The chain carries TRBV5-1 and TRBJ2-7; D call uncertain. The ends were cut back, 4 bases at V and 5 bases at J, with 19 bases in the middle. The CDR3 is 15 residues long. From germline, CDR1 is SGHRS and CDR2 YFSETQ. CDR3 protein: CASSAPTAVGNEQYF. The CDR3 nucleotides read TGCGCCAGCAGCGCCCCGACCGCTGTGGGGAACGAGCAGTACTTC.

This clonotype was picked up many times. The chain uses TRBV7-9 and TRBJ2-5, with 9 bases that match TRBD1. Germline V gene lookup returns CDR1 SEHNR and CDR2 FQNEAQ (reference sequence). The CDR3 is 17 residues long. Unmatched junction bases numbered 8, after V lost 1 base and J lost 2 bases. DNA of the CDR3: TGTGCCAGCAGCTTAGACCGCGGGACAGGGAGACAAGAGACCCAGTACTTC. Translation: CASSLDRGTGRQETQYF.

In its sample, this clonotype was seen a few times. The chain carries TRBV19 and TRBJ2-7, with 7 bases identical to TRBD1. J lost 1 base, V lost 4 bases, and 7 bases had no gene match. Looked up from germline, CDR1 is LNHDA and CDR2 is SQIVND (reference sequence). This CDR3 is 15 amino acids long. CDR3 DNA: TGTGCCAGTAGTAGAGTCGGGACAGTGTCCTACGAGCAGTACTTC. Amino acid sequence: CASSRVGTVSYEQYF. Complete variable domain (other parts from reference TRBV19 and TRBJ2-7): DGGITQSPKYLFRKEGQNVTLSCEQNLNHDAMYWYRQDPGQGLRLIYYSQIVNDFQKGDIAEGYSVSREKKESFPLTVTSAQKNPTAFYLCASSRVGTVSYEQYFGPGTRLTVT.

In this sample, this clonotype turned up many times. The V call is TRBV12-3 or TRBV12-4, the J call TRBJ2-6, with D hard to call. The length of the CDR3 is 15 residues. Deletions cut 3 bases from V and 3 bases from J, with 9 bases between. The CDR3 coding sequence is TGTGCCAGCAGTTTTCAGGCGTTTGGGGCCAACGTCCTGACTTTC. This encodes CASSFQAFGANVLTF.

The chain is built from TRBV19 and TRBJ2-3; D gene ambiguous. This CDR3 contains 17 residues. CDR1 is LNHDA and CDR2 is SQIVND in the germline V gene (reference sequence). Trimming pared 4 bases from V and 0 bases from J, leaving 17 bases between. The CDR3 DNA follows: TGTGCCAGTAGTAAGGGTCTGACTGGCATTAGCACAGATACGCAGTATTTT. It is translated as CASSKGLTGISTDTQYF.

This clonotype was counted many times. The V call is TRBV16, the J call TRBJ1-5; the D is unclear. The germline V gene has CDR1 KGHSY and CDR2 FQNENV. The CDR3 length is 13 residues. The ends were cut back, 0 bases at V and 4 bases at J, with 4 bases in the middle. The CDR3 is CASSQSRNQPQHF. In DNA, the CDR3 is TGTGCCAGCAGCCAATCGAGAAATCAGCCCCAGCATTTT.

This clonotype was seen repeatedly, ten times or more. The chain has TRBV6-5 and TRBJ2-5, with D hard to call. Germline V gives CDR1 MNHEY, CDR2 SVGAGI. The CDR3 runs 12 residues. V was clipped by 2 bases and J by 3 bases, with 4 bases between them. The CDR3 DNA is TGTGCCAGCAGTTACCCAGAAGAGACCCAGTACTTC. Protein: CASSYPEETQYF.

This clonotype showed up many times. The chain uses TRBV15 and TRBJ2-7, with D tentatively TRBD1 or TRBD2 (5 bases each). The CDR3 is 15 residues long. The V and J ends lost 4 bases and 2 bases respectively, with 15 bases between them. The germline V gene has CDR1 LNHNV and CDR2 YYDKDF (reference sequence). CDR3 loop: CATSIQGRDAYEQYF. In nucleotides, the CDR3 is TGTGCCACCAGCATTCAGGGCAGGGACGCCTACGAGCAGTACTTC.

This clonotype occurred a few times. V gene TRBV6-2 or TRBV6-3 combines with J gene TRBJ1-2; D call uncertain. The CDR3 runs 14 residues. V dropped 5 bases and J dropped 8 bases, with 18 bases sitting between them. The germline V gene encodes CDR1 MNHEY and CDR2 SVGEGT. The CDR3 here is CASSEGLPTRGYTF. The CDR3 coding sequence is TGTGCCAGCAGTGAAGGTCTTCCGACCCGGGGCTACACCTTC.

This clonotype has a count of ten or more. V usage is TRBV2 and J usage is TRBJ1-5; D is unclear. Germline V gene data show CDR1 as SNHLY and CDR2 as FYNNEI. CDR3 size: 14 residues. V was cut by 7 bases and J by 2 bases, with 12 bases left in between. The CDR3 DNA reads TGTGCCAGCACGAGGGAAAAAGGCAATCAGCCCCAGCATTTT. Translating gives CASTREKGNQPQHF.

This clonotype turned up a few times. The rearrangement uses TRBV12-3 or TRBV12-4 and TRBJ1-2; 7 bases match TRBD1. This CDR3 contains 15 residues. Losses at the gene ends were 7 bases for V and 3 bases for J; bases not matched to a gene: 11. CDR3 nucleotides: TGTGCCAGCAAAAGCCGACAGGGAACGGACTATGGCTACACCTTC. Translation: CASKSRQGTDYGYTF.

The chain recombines TRBV19 with TRBJ1-1; a possible D gene is TRBD1 (5 bases). The CDR3 is 16 residues long. V lost 4 bases to trimming and J lost 0 bases, with 15 bases between them. The V gene's germline CDR1 is LNHDA and CDR2 SQIVND (reference sequence). CDR3 sequence (DNA): TGTGCCAGTAGTAAGGGGACGGCAATTTTGAACACTGAAGCTTTCTTT. Translated, it gives CASSKGTAILNTEAFF.

Many counts were recorded for this clonotype. The rearrangement joins TRBV5-5 to TRBJ2-3; D ambiguous. V lost 3 bases to trimming and J lost 4 bases, with 9 bases between them. The CDR3 extends over 13 amino acids. The germline V gene has CDR1 SGHKS and CDR2 YYEKEE (reference sequence). This CDR3 is CASSSSFADTQYF. CDR3 DNA: TGTGCCAGCAGCTCCTCCTTCGCAGATACGCAGTATTTT.

There are many counts of this clonotype. This CDR3 reads CASSYGGGSYEQYF. Written as DNA, the CDR3 is TGTGCCAGCAGTTACGGTGGGGGCTCCTACGAGCAGTACTTC. The chain recombines TRBV6-5 with TRBJ2-7, with D perhaps given as TRBD1 or TRBD2 (5 bases each). The CDR3 length is 14 residues. CDR1 MNHEY and CDR2 SVGAGI come from the germline V gene. Trimming left V 2 bases short and J 0 bases short, with 8 bases between.

In regard to this clonotype: A much larger clone differs from this one at a single base, so this may be a read error. This sequence joins TRBV6-2 or TRBV6-3 and TRBJ1-1; 7 bases line up with TRBD1. This CDR3 is 16 amino acids long. Germline assignment: CDR1 MNHEY and CDR2 SVGEGT. This CDR3 reads CASSYSKGGRNTEASF. The DNA for the CDR3 is TGTGCCAGCAGTTACTCGAAAGGGGGCCGGAACACTGAAGCTTCCTTT.

The table lists this clonotype with many counts. The V and J genes are TRBV5-8 and TRBJ2-3, with D maybe TRBD1 (6 bases). Per the germline V gene, CDR1 is SGHTS and CDR2 is YDEGEE. This CDR3 is built from 14 residues. V was clipped by 5 bases and J by 0 bases, with 10 bases between them. The CDR3 protein is CASRRQASTDTQYF. As DNA, the CDR3 is TGTGCCAGCAGACGACAGGCAAGCACAGATACGCAGTATTTT.

This clonotype was seen at least ten times. The rearrangement joins TRBV7-8 to TRBJ2-3; weak D call: TRBD2 (5 bases). Trimming took off 1 base at V and 5 bases at J, with 10 bases between the two ends. Per the germline V gene, CDR1 is SGHVS and CDR2 is FQNEAQ. CDR3 size: 14 residues. The CDR3 sequence: CASSLEGRGDTQYF. The CDR3 region has the DNA TGTGCCAGCAGCTTAGAAGGGAGAGGAGATACGCAGTATTTT.

The chain uses TRBV2 and TRBJ1-5; 8 nucleotides match TRBD1. Germline CDR1 reads SNHLY; CDR2 reads FYNNEI. Trimming at V came to 8 bases and at J to 3 bases, leaving 6 bases not matched to a gene. This CDR3 contains 14 residues. CDR3 coding DNA: TGTGCCAGCCGGGGACAGGCCCACAATCAGCCCCAGCATTTT. Translating it yields CASRGQAHNQPQHF.

CDR3 protein: CSARDGASGVFNEQFF. The CDR3 region has the DNA TGCAGTGCTAGAGATGGGGCTAGCGGGGTGTTCAATGAGCAGTTCTTC. The J gene is TRBJ2-1, the V gene TRBV20-1, with 9 bases identical to TRBD2. Germline assignment: CDR1 DFQATT and CDR2 SNEGSKA (reference sequence). Trimming removed 0 bases from V and 6 bases from J; junction bases left unmatched: 9. There are 16 residues in the CDR3.

This chain links TRBV6-1 with TRBJ2-2, with a tentative D call TRBD1 (6 bases). The CDR3 length is 15 residues. Trimming stripped 5 bases from V and 4 bases from J, with 14 bases between. CDR1 is MNHNS and CDR2 is SASEGT in the germline V gene. The chain's CDR3 is CASSPPPTGTGELFF. The DNA of the CDR3 is TGTGCCAGCAGTCCCCCGCCGACAGGCACCGGGGAGCTGTTTTTT.